The clone carrying this T cell receptor (beta chain) came up a few times. Its antigen is unknown. Unique molecular identifiers were attached to individual cDNA molecules during library preparation. TCRdb itself ran the RACE reads through MiXCR, one entry per CDR3 protein. The profile shows approximately 110,000 distinct CDR3 sequences, nearly 35% of them singletons. The data are from a study of human T cells and chemical hapten exposure. Study-level information: DPC at 0.01% went onto the upper back in patch tests, read at 6 days. Study-wide results and caveats: The number of TCRs over 1 in 1000 frequency stayed unchanged after DPC.

The CDR3 runs to 11 residues. Germline V gene data show CDR1 as KGHDR and CDR2 as SFDVKD. With 4 bases removed from V and 7 bases from J, the gap between germline ends came to 4 bases. Noted time point: patch test 3, about 24 weeks after DPC sensitization. The treatment was: therapeutic diphenylcyclopropenone sensitization with weekly scalp DPC. Blood was collected ahead of every patch test applied. V usage is TRBV24-1 and J usage is TRBJ2-1; D gene uncertain. Sample: whole blood, taken in connection with sensitization to the hapten diphenylcyclopropenone (DPC). This sequence was found in a man aged 35-49 years with alopecia areata. Some clones in this sample may be carry-over from other donors' samples. This CDR3 is CATSEMNEQFF. CDR3 sequence (DNA): TGTGCCACCAGTGAAATGAATGAGCAGTTCTTC.